The source of this T cell receptor (beta chain) is a study of T cell responses to AZD1222 COVID-19 vaccine. For the study at large: Pooled together were second doses at about 4 or about 12 weeks.

Sequenced by immunoSEQ multiplex PCR; TCRdb stores in-frame clones only, minus some. Of tens of thousands of clones in the sample, 80% to 90% are singletons; the top ten hold about 28%. The germline V gene encodes CDR1 LGHNA and CDR2 YNFKEQ. CDR3 length equals 16 residues. With V trimmed by 5 bases and J by 2 bases, 7 bases remained unmatched. This TCR derives from an adult in good health. The chain has TRBV4-2 and TRBJ2-2; 8 bases map to TRBD1. Sequenced here: peripheral blood, sampled on day 0 of AZD1222 vaccination. In nucleotides, the CDR3 is TGTGCCAGCAGCGCGGACAGGGCCCAAAACACCGGGGAGCTGTTTTTT. As protein: CASSADRAQNTGELFF.